The source of this TCR beta chain is a study of blood T cell repertoires in COVID-19. For the study at large: PBMCs, B-cell-depleted T cells, or T cells were the source of the cDNA or gDNA that made up the material.

Study processing details: Counts of nucleated cells, estimated from reference gene primer amplification, were obtained. Repertoires were generated with immunoSEQ multiplex PCR, while TCRdb's copy carries only in-frame clones and drops some. The V and J calls and clone size were taken over from that table, and D and trimming were inferred from the DNA. The table includes about 300,000 clones, under 90% detected once. The study drew participants aged 18 to 89 years from some 25 US areas. Participant reports of clinical history set cohort assignment. The sequence came from a man aged 60-69 years who had recovered from COVID-19. The sequenced sample was PBMCs or T cells enriched from blood (not recorded which).

CDR3 in DNA: TGCGCCAGCTCACCTTCCGGGATCGGGGCCAACGTCCTGACTTTC. Residues: CASSPSGIGANVLTF. The chain couples TRBV5-1 to TRBJ2-6; D is perhaps TRBD2 (5 bases). V lost 7 bases to trimming and J lost 4 bases, with 15 bases between them. Germline V gene lookup returns CDR1 SGHRS and CDR2 YFSETQ. The CDR3 has 15 residues.